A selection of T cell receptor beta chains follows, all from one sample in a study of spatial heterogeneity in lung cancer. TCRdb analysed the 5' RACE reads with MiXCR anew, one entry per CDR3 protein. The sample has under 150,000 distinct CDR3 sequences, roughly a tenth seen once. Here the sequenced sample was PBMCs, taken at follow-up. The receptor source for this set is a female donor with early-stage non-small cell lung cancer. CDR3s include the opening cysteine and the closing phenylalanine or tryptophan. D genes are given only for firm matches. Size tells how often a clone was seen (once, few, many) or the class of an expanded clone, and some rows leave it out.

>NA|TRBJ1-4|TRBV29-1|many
TGCAGCGTCTCCCAAAACTATAATGAAAAACTGTTTTTT
CSVSQNYNEKLFF
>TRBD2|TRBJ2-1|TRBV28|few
TGTGCCAGCAGCTTCACTAGCGTCGGTCGAAATGAGCAGTTCTTC
CASSFTSVGRNEQFF
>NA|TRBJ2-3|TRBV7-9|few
TGTGCCAGCAGCTTAGGTATCGTCACAGATACGCAGTATTTT
CASSLGIVTDTQYF
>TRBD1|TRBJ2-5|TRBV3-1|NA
TGTGCCAGCAGCCCCCTCGGGACAGGGATTGTGGAGACCCAGTACTTC
CASSPLGTGIVETQYF
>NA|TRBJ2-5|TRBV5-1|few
TGCGCCAGCAGCTTGGCGGGGGGCGAGGAGACCCAGTACTTC
CASSLAGGEETQYF
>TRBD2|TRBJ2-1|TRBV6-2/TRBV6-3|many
TGTGCCAGCAGTTACTCATTCTCCGGGACTAGCGGGAGAAATGAGCAGTTCTTC
CASSYSFSGTSGRNEQFF
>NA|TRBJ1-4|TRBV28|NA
TGTGCCAGCAGGTCACAGGGTGGAGGGGAAAAACTGTTTTTT
CASRSQGGGEKLFF
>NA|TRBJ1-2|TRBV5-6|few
TGTGCCAGCAGCTTCGGCTCGTACAGATTTATTTCGAACTATGGCTACACCTTC
CASSFGSYRFISNYGYTF
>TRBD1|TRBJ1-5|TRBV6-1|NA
TGTGCCAGCAGTGGGGGACAGATTATCCATAGCAATCAGCCCCAGCATTTT
CASSGGQIIHSNQPQHF
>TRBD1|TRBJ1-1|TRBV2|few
TGTGCCAGCAGTGGGACAGGGGTGAACACTGAAGCTTTCTTT
CASSGTGVNTEAFF
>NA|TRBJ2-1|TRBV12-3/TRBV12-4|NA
TGTGCCAGCAGCGGCCCTTCACAGGGAACTGAGCAGTTCTTC
CASSGPSQGTEQFF
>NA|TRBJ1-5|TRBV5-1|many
TGCGCCAGCAGCATAGCGGGCAATCAGCCCCAGCATTTT
CASSIAGNQPQHF
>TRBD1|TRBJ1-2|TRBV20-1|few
TGCAGTGCTACAGGGGGCTATGGCTACACCTTC
CSATGGYGYTF
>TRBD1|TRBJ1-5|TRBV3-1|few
TGTGCCAGCAGCCAAGGGTACAGGGGTAGAAGCAATCAGCCCCAGCATTTT
CASSQGYRGRSNQPQHF
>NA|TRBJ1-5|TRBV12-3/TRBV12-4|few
TGTGCCAGCAGCCCGACACTTTATAGCAATCAGCCCCAGCATTTT
CASSPTLYSNQPQHF
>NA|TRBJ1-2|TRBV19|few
TGTGCCAGTAGTGCACACAGGGTTGGCTACACCTTC
CASSAHRVGYTF
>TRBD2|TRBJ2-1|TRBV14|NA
TGTGCCAGCAGCCAAGAACTAGCGGGAAACAATGAGCAGTTCTTC
CASSQELAGNNEQFF
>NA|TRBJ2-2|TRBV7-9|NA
TGTGCCAGCGGTGAGGACGCGAACACCGGGGAGCTGTTTTTT
CASGEDANTGELFF
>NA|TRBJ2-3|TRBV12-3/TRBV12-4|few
TGTGCCAGCACTCGAAGGAACAGGGTTGATACGCAGTATTTT
CASTRRNRVDTQYF
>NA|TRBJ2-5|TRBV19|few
TGTGCCAGTAGTGCCGCCCGGGGAAGGTGGGAGACCCAGTACTTC
CASSAARGRWETQYF
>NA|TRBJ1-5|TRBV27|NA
TGTGCCAGCAGTTTATCGGGTCACAATCAGCCCCAGCATTTT
CASSLSGHNQPQHF
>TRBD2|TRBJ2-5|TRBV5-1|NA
TGCGCCAGCAGCACCGGGACTAGTACTGAGACCCAGTACTTC
CASSTGTSTETQYF
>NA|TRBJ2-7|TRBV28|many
TGTGCCAGCAGTTCTATCTCCAGCTCCTACGAGCAGTACTTC
CASSSISSSYEQYF
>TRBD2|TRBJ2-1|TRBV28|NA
TGTGCCAGCAGTCAAACTACACTAGCGGGGAGGCAGTTCTTC
CASSQTTLAGRQFF
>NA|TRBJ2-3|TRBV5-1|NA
TGCGCCAGCAGCTTGGCGCAGGGGACCACAGATACGCAGTATTTT
CASSLAQGTTDTQYF
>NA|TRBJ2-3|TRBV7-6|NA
TGTGCCAGCAGCAAAGGGTCTAGCACAGATACGCAGTATTTT
CASSKGSSTDTQYF
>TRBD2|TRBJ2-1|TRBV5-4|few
TGTGCCAGCAGGGGGGGACTAGCGGGTGAGCAGTTCTTC
CASRGGLAGEQFF
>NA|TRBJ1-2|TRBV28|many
TGTGCCAGCAGCAAAGATATCGGTGGCTACACCTTC
CASSKDIGGYTF
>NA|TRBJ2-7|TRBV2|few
TGTGCCAGCAGCCCCGGACGCGAGCAGTACTTC
CASSPGREQYF
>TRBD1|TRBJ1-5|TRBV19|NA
TGTGCCAGTAGTATCAGGGGGCAACCTAGCAATCAGCCCCAGCATTTT
CASSIRGQPSNQPQHF
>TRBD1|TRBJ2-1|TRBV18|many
TGTGCCAGTCGAACAGGGGGTGGTGGCAATGAGCAGTTCTTC
CASRTGGGGNEQFF
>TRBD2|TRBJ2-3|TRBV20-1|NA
TGCAGTGCTGTGGGAGCGGGAGGCCTATCTAGCACAGATACGCAGTATTTT
CSAVGAGGLSSTDTQYF
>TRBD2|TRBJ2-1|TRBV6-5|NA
TGTGCCAGCAGGAGGACTAGCGGATACAATGAGCAGTTCTTC
CASRRTSGYNEQFF
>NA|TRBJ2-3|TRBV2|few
TGTGCCAGCAGCCTATCGCACCCAGATACGCAGTATTTT
CASSLSHPDTQYF
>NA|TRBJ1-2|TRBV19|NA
TGTGCCAGTAGATACAGGGATTCGTCTAACTATGGCTACACCTTC
CASRYRDSSNYGYTF
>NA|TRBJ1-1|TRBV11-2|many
TGTGCCAGCAGCTACGGGATAAACACTGAAGCTTTCTTT
CASSYGINTEAFF
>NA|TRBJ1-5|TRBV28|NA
TGTGCCAGCAGTATTGCTAACAGTTATCAGCCCCAGCATTTT
CASSIANSYQPQHF
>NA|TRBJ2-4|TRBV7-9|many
TGTGCCAGCAGCCAAAAGGGCGTGCAAAACATTCAGTACTTC
CASSQKGVQNIQYF
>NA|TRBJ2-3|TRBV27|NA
TGTGCCTCTCCCGGGGGCGGAGTAAGGGATACGCAGTATTTT
CASPGGGVRDTQYF
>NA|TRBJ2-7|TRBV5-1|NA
TGCGCCAGCAGCTTGGGGACAGTTGGAACTTACGAGCAGTACTTC
CASSLGTVGTYEQYF